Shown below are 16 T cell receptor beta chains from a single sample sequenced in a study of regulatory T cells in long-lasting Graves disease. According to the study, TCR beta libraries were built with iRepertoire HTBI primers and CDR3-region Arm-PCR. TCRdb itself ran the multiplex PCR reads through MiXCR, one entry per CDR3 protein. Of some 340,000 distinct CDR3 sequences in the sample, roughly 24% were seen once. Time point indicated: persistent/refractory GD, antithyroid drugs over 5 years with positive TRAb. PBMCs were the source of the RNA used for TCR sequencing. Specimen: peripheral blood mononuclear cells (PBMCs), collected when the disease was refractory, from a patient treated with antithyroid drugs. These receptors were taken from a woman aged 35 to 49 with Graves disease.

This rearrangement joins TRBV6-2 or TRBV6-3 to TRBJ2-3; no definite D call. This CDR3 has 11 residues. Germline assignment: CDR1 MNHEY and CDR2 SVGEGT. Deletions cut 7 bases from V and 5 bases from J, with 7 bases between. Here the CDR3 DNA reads TGTGCCAGCACCGAGCTAGATACGCAGTATTTT. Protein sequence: CASTELDTQYF.

The CDR3 loop is CASSLYISGLAEHNEQFF. In DNA form, the CDR3 reads TGTGCCAGCAGTTTATATATCTCGGGACTAGCGGAGCACAATGAGCAGTTCTTC. The chain combines TRBV28 with TRBJ2-1, with TRBD2 matching over 11 bases. The CDR3 is made up of 18 amino acids. Per the germline V gene, CDR1 is MDHEN and CDR2 is SYDVKM. With V trimmed by 1 base and J by 5 bases, 10 bases remained unmatched.

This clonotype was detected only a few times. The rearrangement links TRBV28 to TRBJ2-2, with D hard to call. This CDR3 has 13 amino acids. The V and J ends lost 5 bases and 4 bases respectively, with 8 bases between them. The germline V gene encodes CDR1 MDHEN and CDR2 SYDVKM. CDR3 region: CASSRSSTGELFF. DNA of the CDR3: TGTGCCAGCAGTCGCTCCTCCACCGGGGAGCTGTTTTTT.

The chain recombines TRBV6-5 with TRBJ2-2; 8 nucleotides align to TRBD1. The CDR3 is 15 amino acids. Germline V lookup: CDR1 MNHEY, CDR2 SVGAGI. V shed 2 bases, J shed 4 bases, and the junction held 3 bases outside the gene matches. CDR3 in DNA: TGTGCCAGCAGTTACGACAGGGGTTTCACCGGGGAGCTGTTTTTT. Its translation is CASSYDRGFTGELFF.

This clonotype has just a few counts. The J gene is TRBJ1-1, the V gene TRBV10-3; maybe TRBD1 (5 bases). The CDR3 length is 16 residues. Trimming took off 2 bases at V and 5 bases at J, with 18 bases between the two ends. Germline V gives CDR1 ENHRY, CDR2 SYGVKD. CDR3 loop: CAISEPATHGGTEAFF. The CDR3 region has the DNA TGTGCCATCAGTGAGCCGGCGACACATGGGGGAACTGAAGCTTTCTTT.

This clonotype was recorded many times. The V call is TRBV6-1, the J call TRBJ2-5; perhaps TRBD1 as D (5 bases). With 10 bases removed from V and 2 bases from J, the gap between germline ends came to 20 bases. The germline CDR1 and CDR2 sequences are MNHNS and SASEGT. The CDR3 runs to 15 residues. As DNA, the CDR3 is TGTGCCAACGACTTATCCGACAGAAGGCAAGAGACCCAGTACTTC. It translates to CANDLSDRRQETQYF.

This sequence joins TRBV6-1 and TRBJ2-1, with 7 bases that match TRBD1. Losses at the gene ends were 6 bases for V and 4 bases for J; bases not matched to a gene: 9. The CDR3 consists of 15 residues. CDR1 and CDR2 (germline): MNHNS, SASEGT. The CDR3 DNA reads TGTGCCAGCAGACCCGGGGCAGGGGGATACAATGAGCAGTTCTTC. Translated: CASRPGAGGYNEQFF.

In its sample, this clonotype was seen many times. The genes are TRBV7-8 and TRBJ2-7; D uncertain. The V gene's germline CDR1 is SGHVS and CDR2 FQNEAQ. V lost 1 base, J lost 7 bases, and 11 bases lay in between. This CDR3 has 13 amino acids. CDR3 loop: CASSLEWQNEQYF. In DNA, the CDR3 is TGTGCCAGCAGCTTAGAGTGGCAGAATGAGCAGTACTTC.

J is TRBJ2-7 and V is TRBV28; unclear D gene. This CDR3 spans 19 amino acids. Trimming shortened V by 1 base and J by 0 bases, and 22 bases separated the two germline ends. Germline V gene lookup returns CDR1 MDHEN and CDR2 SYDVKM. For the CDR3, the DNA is TGTGCCAGCAGTTTATTAACTAACAACCTAATATTCACCTCCTACGAGCAGTACTTC. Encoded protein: CASSLLTNNLIFTSYEQYF.

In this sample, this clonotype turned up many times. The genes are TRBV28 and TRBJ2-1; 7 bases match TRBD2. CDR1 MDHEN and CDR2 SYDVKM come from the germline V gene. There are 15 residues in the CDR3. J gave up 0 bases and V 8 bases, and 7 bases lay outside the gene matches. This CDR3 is CASGTTAYSYNEQFF. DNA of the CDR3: TGTGCCAGCGGGACTACAGCCTACTCCTACAATGAGCAGTTCTTC.

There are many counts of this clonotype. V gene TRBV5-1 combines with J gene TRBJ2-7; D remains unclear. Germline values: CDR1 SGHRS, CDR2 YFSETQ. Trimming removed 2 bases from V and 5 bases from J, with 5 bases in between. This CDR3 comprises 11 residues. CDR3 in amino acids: CASSLNDEQYF. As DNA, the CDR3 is TGCGCCAGCAGCTTAAATGACGAGCAGTACTTC. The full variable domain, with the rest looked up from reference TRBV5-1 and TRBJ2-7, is KAGVTQTPRYLIKTRGQQVTLSCSPISGHRSVSWYQQTPGQGLQFLFEYFSETQRNKGNFPGRFSGRQFSNSRSEMNVSTLELGDSALYLCASSLNDEQYFGPGTRLTVT.

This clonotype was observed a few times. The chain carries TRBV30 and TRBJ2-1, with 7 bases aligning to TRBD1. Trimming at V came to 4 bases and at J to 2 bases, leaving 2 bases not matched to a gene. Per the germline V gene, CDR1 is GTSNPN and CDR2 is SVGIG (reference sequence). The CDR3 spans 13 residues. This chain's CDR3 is CAWTRGTYNEQFF. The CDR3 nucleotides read TGTGCCTGGACCAGGGGGACCTACAATGAGCAGTTCTTC.

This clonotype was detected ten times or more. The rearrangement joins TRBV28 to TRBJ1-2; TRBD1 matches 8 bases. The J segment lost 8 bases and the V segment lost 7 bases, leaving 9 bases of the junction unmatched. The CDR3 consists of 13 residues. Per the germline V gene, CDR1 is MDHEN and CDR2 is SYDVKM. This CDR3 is CASTDQGARGYTF. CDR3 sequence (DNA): TGTGCCAGCACCGACCAGGGGGCGCGAGGCTACACCTTC.

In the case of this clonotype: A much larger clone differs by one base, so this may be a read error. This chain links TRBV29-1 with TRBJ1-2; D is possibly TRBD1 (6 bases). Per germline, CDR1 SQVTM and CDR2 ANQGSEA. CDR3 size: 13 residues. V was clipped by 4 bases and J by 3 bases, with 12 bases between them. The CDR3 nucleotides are TGCAGCGTTGTGCAGGGGAGCGACTATGGCTACACCTTC. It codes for CSVVQGSDYGYTF.

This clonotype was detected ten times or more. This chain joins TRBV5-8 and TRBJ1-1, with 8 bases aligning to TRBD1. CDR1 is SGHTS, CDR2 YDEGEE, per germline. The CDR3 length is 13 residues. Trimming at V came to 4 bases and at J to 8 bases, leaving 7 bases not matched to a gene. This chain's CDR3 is CASSPEWDREAFF. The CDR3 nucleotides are TGTGCCAGCAGCCCCGAGTGGGACAGGGAAGCTTTCTTT.

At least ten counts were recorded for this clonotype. CDR3 in DNA: TGTGCCAGCAGCCAAGCGCGCACTGAAGCTTTCTTT. Amino acids: CASSQARTEAFF. The genes are TRBV3-1 and TRBJ1-1; D is unresolved. V lost 1 base and J 4 bases, leaving 4 bases between the germline ends. Germline V gene sequence: CDR1 LGHDT, CDR2 YNNKEL (reference sequence). This CDR3 is built from 12 residues.